A selection of T cell receptor beta chains follows, all from one sample in a study of post-analysis software for immune sequencing data. TCRdb used MiXCR to reprocess the PCR reads, holding one entry per CDR3 protein. The sample holds hundreds of thousands of distinct CDR3 sequences, approximately 46% seen once. Material for sequencing was blood. The origin of the receptors is a girl between 10 and 17 years old with multiple sclerosis. CDR3s include the opening cysteine and the closing phenylalanine or tryptophan. A D gene is named only where the DNA matches it firmly. The size entry is marked missing in some rows and otherwise reads once, few, many or a size class.

CDR3 DNA | CDR3 protein | D gene | J gene | clone size | V gene
TGCGCCAGCAGCCCAAAGGACAGGGAAGAGACCCAGTACTTC | CASSPKDREETQYF | TRBD1 | TRBJ2-5 | few | TRBV5-1
TGCAGTGCTAGAGATGCCCGGGAGGGCCTCGACGAGCAGTACTTC | CSARDAREGLDEQYF | TRBD2 | TRBJ2-7 | NA | TRBV20-1
TGCAGTGCTAGAGTCTCACTAGCGGGAATAAATGAGCAGTTCTTC | CSARVSLAGINEQFF | TRBD2 | TRBJ2-1 | NA | TRBV20-1
TGTGCCAGCAGTTATCAAGGGCACACTGAAGCTTTCTTT | CASSYQGHTEAFF | NA | TRBJ1-1 | NA | TRBV28
TGCAGCGTTGAAGGGGGGACTAGCGGGGGTCTCTACGAGCAGTACTTC | CSVEGGTSGGLYEQYF | TRBD2 | TRBJ2-7 | NA | TRBV29-1
TGTGCCACCAGTGATTTGTATGACCAAATCCGTAAGACCCAGTACTTC | CATSDLYDQIRKTQYF | NA | TRBJ2-5 | NA | TRBV24-1
TGTGCCAGCAGTCCCCCCCGGGGTCTGTCAGGGGAGGTGGCCACTGAAGCTTTCTTT | CASSPPRGLSGEVATEAFF | NA | TRBJ1-1 | once | TRBV28
TGTGCCAGCAGCCCTAGACTAGCGGTGAACACCGGGGAGCTGTTTTTT | CASSPRLAVNTGELFF | TRBD2 | TRBJ2-2 | NA | TRBV11-2
TGTGCCAGCAGCCCCGGTGGTGAGCAGTACTTC | CASSPGGEQYF | NA | TRBJ2-7 | many | TRBV9
TGTGCCAGCAGCTTAGAGGGGGAGGGGGGTAATGGCTACACCTTC | CASSLEGEGGNGYTF | NA | TRBJ1-2 | few | TRBV7-2
TGCGCCAGCAGCCAAGGGCGGACTAGCGGCTACAATGAGCAGTTCTTC | CASSQGRTSGYNEQFF | TRBD2 | TRBJ2-1 | NA | TRBV4-1
TGTGCCAGCACGTACGGGGGTGCCAAAAACATTCAGTACTTC | CASTYGGAKNIQYF | NA | TRBJ2-4 | few | TRBV2
TGTGCCAGCAGCTTAACGCCCTCGGTCTCAGGGGGGAATCAGCCCCAGCATTTT | CASSLTPSVSGGNQPQHF | TRBD1 | TRBJ1-5 | NA | TRBV7-6
TGCGCCAGCAGCATGACTAGCGGGGGCACAGATACGCAGTATTTT | CASSMTSGGTDTQYF | TRBD2 | TRBJ2-3 | few | TRBV5-1
TGTGCCAGCAGTCGACTAGCAGACCTCTCCTACGAGCAGTACTTC | CASSRLADLSYEQYF | TRBD2 | TRBJ2-7 | NA | TRBV12-3/TRBV12-4
TGCAGCGTTGGGGGGACAGGGTTTACGACGCAGTACTTC | CSVGGTGFTTQYF | TRBD1 | TRBJ2-7 | few | TRBV29-1
TGCAGTGCAAGCAGGAGGGGTGGTCAAGAGACCCGGTACTTC | CSASRRGGQETRYF | NA | TRBJ2-5 | NA | TRBV20-1
TGTGCCAGCAGTTACGTAAGGGGACTAGCGGTTTACAATGAGCGGTTCTTC | CASSYVRGLAVYNERFF | TRBD2 | TRBJ2-1 | NA | TRBV6-2/TRBV6-3
TGTGCCAGCAGCTTTTCAGACTATGGCTACACCTTC | CASSFSDYGYTF | NA | TRBJ1-2 | NA | TRBV7-9
TGCAGTGCTAGCGCTAGCGGGAGGGCGGACACCGGGGAGCTGTTTTTT | CSASASGRADTGELFF | TRBD2 | TRBJ2-2 | NA | TRBV20-1
TGCAGCGTTGGTTGGGGGAGAGAAAGCACAGATACGCAGTATTTT | CSVGWGRESTDTQYF | NA | TRBJ2-3 | few | TRBV29-1
TGTGCCAGCAGTTTAGGTCAACAGTGCTATGGCTACACCTTC | CASSLGQQCYGYTF | NA | TRBJ1-2 | NA | TRBV12-3/TRBV12-4
TGTGCCAGCAGTTTGACAGGGGGGCAGCCCCAGCATTTT | CASSLTGGQPQHF | TRBD1 | TRBJ1-5 | many | TRBV6-5
TGCGCCAGCAGCCAAGGAGGGACAGGGTACTACAATGAGCAGTTCTTC | CASSQGGTGYYNEQFF | TRBD1 | TRBJ2-1 | few | TRBV4-1
TGCACCAGCAGTGAGCCGGGACTAGCGGGAGGAGTCAATGAGCAGTTCTTC | CTSSEPGLAGGVNEQFF | TRBD2 | TRBJ2-1 | NA | TRBV10-2
TGTGCCACCAGCAGAGCCGGAGCCGGATCCCAAGATACGCAGTATTTT | CATSRAGAGSQDTQYF | NA | TRBJ2-3 | NA | TRBV15
TGCGCCAGCAGCCGTAATACAGCATACGAGCAGTACTTC | CASSRNTAYEQYF | NA | TRBJ2-7 | NA | TRBV4-3
TGTGCCAGCCGGTACCTGAACACTGAAGCTTTCTTT | CASRYLNTEAFF | NA | TRBJ1-1 | NA | TRBV7-9
TGCAGTGCTAGAGCGACAGGTTGGGGTGAAAAACTGTTTTTT | CSARATGWGEKLFF | NA | TRBJ1-4 | NA | TRBV20-1
TGTGCCAGCAGCCCCCAGGAGGGTCTCTACGAGCAGTACTTC | CASSPQEGLYEQYF | NA | TRBJ2-7 | few | TRBV7-2
TGTGCCAGCAAGAGCGGGAGTGGTAATGAGCAGTTCTTC | CASKSGSGNEQFF | TRBD2 | TRBJ2-1 | NA | TRBV2
TGTGCCAGCAGTCCAACGGGACAGGAGGCTCCCTACGAGCAGTACTTC | CASSPTGQEAPYEQYF | TRBD1 | TRBJ2-7 | NA | TRBV12-3/TRBV12-4
TGTGCCAGCAGGCTGGGGGCTAGTAATGGCTACACCTTC | CASRLGASNGYTF | NA | TRBJ1-2 | NA | TRBV27
TGTGCCAGCAGCGGCGCTTGGGGAGATAAGACCCAGTACTTC | CASSGAWGDKTQYF | NA | TRBJ2-5 | NA | TRBV9
TGTGCCAGCAGTTTATTAGGGACCGGGAGCTCCTACGAGCAGTACTTC | CASSLLGTGSSYEQYF | NA | TRBJ2-7 | NA | TRBV27
TGCAGCGGGGGGGACAGGGACTACGAGCAGTACTTC | CSGGDRDYEQYF | TRBD1 | TRBJ2-7 | NA | TRBV29-1
TGTGCCAGCAGAGAAGGGGCTAGCGGGGACACAGATACGCAGTATTTT | CASREGASGDTDTQYF | TRBD2 | TRBJ2-3 | once | TRBV28
TGCGCCAGCAGTGAGAAGGGACTAGCGGGAGATACGCAGTATTTT | CASSEKGLAGDTQYF | TRBD2 | TRBJ2-3 | NA | TRBV10-1
TGCAGCACCGGACAGGACTACGAGCAGTACTTC | CSTGQDYEQYF | TRBD1 | TRBJ2-7 | NA | TRBV29-1
TGTGCCAGCAGCCAAGTTGTGGACAACGACTCTGGGGCCAACGTCCTGACTTTC | CASSQVVDNDSGANVLTF | NA | TRBJ2-6 | NA | TRBV4-2
TGTGCCACCGCACGGGACGGTAACTACGAGCAGTACTTC | CATARDGNYEQYF | NA | TRBJ2-7 | NA | TRBV6-5
TGTGCCAGCAGCTTAGGGGGACAGGGGGCTTACAATGAGCAGTTCTTC | CASSLGGQGAYNEQFF | TRBD1 | TRBJ2-1 | few | TRBV7-2